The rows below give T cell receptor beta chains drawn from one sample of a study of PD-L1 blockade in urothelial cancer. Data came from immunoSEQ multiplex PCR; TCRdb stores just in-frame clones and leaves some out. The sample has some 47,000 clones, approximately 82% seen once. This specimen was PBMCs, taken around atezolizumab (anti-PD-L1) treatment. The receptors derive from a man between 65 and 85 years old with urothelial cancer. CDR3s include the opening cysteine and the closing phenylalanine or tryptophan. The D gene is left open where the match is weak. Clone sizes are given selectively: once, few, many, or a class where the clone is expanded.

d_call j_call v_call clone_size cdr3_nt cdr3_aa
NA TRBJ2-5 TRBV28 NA TGTGCCAGCAGTTCCCTCGGACAGAGCCAAGAGACCCAGTACTTC CASSSLGQSQETQYF
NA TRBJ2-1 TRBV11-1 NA TGTGCCAGCAGCTTAGGGGCTGGCAGGGTCAATGAGCAGTTCTTC CASSLGAGRVNEQFF
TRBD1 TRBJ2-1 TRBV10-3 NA TGTGCCATCAGTGAGGGTAGGGGGACAGGGAGTCCGAGGGAAAATGAGCAGTTCTTC CAISEGRGTGSPRENEQFF
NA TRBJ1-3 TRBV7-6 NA TGTGCCAGCAGCCCGATGACACTCATCTCTGGAAACACCATATATTTT CASSPMTLISGNTIYF
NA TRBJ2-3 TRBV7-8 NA TGTGCCAGCAGCCTTAGCGGATTCACAGATACGCAGTATTTT CASSLSGFTDTQYF
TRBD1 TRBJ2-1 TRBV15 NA TGTGCCACCAGCAAATCCGGGACAGTTTACAATGAGCAGTTCTTC CATSKSGTVYNEQFF
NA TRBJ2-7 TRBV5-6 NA TGTGCCAGCAGCTTGGGGGCGGGGCACTTCTACGAGCAGTACTTC CASSLGAGHFYEQYF
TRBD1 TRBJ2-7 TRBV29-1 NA TGCAGCGTTTTAGGTGTGACAGGGACCGAGTACTTC CSVLGVTGTEYF
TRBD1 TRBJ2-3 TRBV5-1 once TGCGCCAGCGCCAGACAGGGAGACACAGATACGCAGTATTTT CASARQGDTDTQYF
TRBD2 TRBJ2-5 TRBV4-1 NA TGCGCCAGCAGCCAGGGACTAGCGGAAGAGACCCAGTACTTC CASSQGLAEETQYF
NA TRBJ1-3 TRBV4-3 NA TGCGCCAGCAGCCAAAGCCCCTCTGGGTCGGCGGGGAACACCATATATTTT CASSQSPSGSAGNTIYF
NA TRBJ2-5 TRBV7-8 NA TGTGCCAGCAGCACACGTGGACTCAAACAAGAGACCCAGTACTTC CASSTRGLKQETQYF
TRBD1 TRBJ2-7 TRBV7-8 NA TGTGCCAGCAGCACCGGGACAGGGGTCTACGAGCAGTACTTC CASSTGTGVYEQYF
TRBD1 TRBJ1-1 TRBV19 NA TGTGCCAGTAGTACCACAAATTTCTGGGACAGGGGACAGAACACTGAAGCTTTCTTT CASSTTNFWDRGQNTEAFF
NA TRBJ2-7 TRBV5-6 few TGTGCCAGCAGCTTGGTGGGACAACTTACCTACGAGCAGTACTTC CASSLVGQLTYEQYF
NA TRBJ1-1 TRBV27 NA TGTGCCAGCAGGCGAGACAGGTGGAACACTGAAGCTTTCTTT CASRRDRWNTEAFF
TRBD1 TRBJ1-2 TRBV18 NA TGTGCCAGCTCACAAGGACAGGACTATGGCTACACCTTC CASSQGQDYGYTF
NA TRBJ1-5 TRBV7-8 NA TGTGCCAGCAGCGGCCTCGGGGGGGGCAAAGGGCCCCAGCATTTT CASSGLGGGKGPQHF
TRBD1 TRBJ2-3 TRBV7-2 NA TGTGCCAGCAGCTCCAGAACAGGGGGTAGCACAGATACGCAGTATTTT CASSSRTGGSTDTQYF
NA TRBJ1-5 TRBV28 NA TGTGCCAGCCGGTCGACAGGCAGGTCGCCGTCCCAGCATTTT CASRSTGRSPSQHF
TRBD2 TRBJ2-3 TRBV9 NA TGTGCCAGCAGCGTAAGCGGGGGGGCCCAGGGAGATACGCAGTATTTT CASSVSGGAQGDTQYF
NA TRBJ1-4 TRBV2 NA TGTGCCAGCGAAGGCGGGCTCCCTAATGAAAAACTGTTTTTT CASEGGLPNEKLFF
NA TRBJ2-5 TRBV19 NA TGTGCCAGTAGTAATTATGTTGGCAGGTTTGAGACCCAGTACTTC CASSNYVGRFETQYF
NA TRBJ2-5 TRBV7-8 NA TGTGCCAGCAGCTCCTTTGGGCAGGGAGAGACCCAGTACTTC CASSSFGQGETQYF
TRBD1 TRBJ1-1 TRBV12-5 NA TGTGCTAGTGGTTTGGGACAGGGCACTGAAGCTTTCTTT CASGLGQGTEAFF
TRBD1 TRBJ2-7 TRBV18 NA TGTGCCAGCTCACCACCGGGACAGGGCCAATACGAGCAGTACTTC CASSPPGQGQYEQYF
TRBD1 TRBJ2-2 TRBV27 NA TGTGCCAGCAGTCCCCGACAGGGAGCGTGGGACACCGGGGAGCTGTTTTTT CASSPRQGAWDTGELFF
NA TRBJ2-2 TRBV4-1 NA TGCGCCAGCAGCCAAGATAAGGGCGGGCCAATCAACGCCGGGGAGCTGTTTTTT CASSQDKGGPINAGELFF
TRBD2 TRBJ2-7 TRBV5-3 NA TGTGCCAGAAGCTCGGGACTAGCGGGGGACGAGCAGTACTTC CARSSGLAGDEQYF